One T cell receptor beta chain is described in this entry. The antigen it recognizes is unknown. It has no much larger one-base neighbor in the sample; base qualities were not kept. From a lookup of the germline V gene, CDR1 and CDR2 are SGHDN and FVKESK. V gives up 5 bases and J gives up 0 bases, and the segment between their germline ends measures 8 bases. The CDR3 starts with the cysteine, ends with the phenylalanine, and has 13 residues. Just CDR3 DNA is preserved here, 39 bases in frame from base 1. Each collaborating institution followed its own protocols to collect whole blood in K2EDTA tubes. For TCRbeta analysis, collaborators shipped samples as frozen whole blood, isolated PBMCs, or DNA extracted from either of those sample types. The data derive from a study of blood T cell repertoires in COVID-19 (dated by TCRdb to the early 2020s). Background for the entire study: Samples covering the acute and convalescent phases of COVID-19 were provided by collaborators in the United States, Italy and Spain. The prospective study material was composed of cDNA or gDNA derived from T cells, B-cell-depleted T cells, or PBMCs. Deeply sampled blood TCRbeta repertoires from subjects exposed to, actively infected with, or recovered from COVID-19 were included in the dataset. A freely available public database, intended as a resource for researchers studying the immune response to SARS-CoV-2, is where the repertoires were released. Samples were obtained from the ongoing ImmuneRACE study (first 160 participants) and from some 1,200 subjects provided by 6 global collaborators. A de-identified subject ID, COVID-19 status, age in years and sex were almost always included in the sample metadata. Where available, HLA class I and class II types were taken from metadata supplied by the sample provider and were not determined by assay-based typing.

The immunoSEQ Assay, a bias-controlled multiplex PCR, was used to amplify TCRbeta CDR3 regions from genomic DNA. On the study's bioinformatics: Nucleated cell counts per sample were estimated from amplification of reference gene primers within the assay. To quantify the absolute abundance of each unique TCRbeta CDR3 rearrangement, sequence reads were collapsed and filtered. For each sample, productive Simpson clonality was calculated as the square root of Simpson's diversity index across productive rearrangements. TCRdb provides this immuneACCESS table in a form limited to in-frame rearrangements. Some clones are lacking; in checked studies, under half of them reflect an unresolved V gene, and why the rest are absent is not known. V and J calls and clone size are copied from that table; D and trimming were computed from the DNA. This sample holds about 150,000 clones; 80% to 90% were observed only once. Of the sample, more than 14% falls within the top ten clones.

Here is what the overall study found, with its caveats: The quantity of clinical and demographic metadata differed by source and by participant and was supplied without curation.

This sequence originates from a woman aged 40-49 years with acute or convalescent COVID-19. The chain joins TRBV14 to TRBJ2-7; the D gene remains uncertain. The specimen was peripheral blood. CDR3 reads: CASSSGTSYEQYF. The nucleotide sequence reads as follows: TGTGCCAGCAGCTCAGGCACCTCCTACGAGCAGTACTTC. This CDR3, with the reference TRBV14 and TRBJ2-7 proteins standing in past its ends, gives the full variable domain EAGVTQFPSHSVIEKGQTVTLRCDPISGHDNLYWYRRVMGKEIKFLLHFVKESKQDESGMPNNRFLAERTGGTYSTLKVQPAELEDSGVYFCASSSGTSYEQYFGPGTRLTVT.